This T cell receptor beta chain was identified in a study of T cells in Graves' hyperthyroidism and ophthalmopathy. Overall study: Staff took peripheral blood when the initial diagnosis was made, before any treatment began. Overall study findings and caveats: Blood samples included most of the expanded thyroid clonotypes exceeding 0.001.

RNA transcripts served as the template for amplifying TCR beta CDR3 regions. The primer set for the first-round RT-PCR of the TCR CDR3 was HTBI. MiXCR was run by TCRdb on the multiplex PCR reads, yielding one entry per CDR3 protein. This table has fewer than 600,000 distinct CDR3 sequences, about an eighth appearing once. If no ophthalmopathy progression occurred within 18 months, Graves' hyperthyroidism was stable. For the diagnoses, clinical symptoms, serum thyroxine and TRAb, thyroid ultrasound and orbital computed tomography were used. Comment on this clonotype: As yet, its antigen is unknown.

Sequences were obtained from blood. This TCR derives from a young woman with Graves' hyperthyroidism.

In nucleotides, the CDR3 is TGTGCCAGTAGTATAGATCCGCGAGGCTACACCTTC. Protein: CASSIDPRGYTF. The chain links TRBV19 to TRBJ1-2; the D is unclear. The CDR3 length is 12 residues. Germline V gives CDR1 LNHDA, CDR2 SQIVND (reference sequence). V was pared by 0 bases and J by 8 bases, with 7 bases between.